These 8 T cell receptor beta chains came from one sample sequenced in a study of molecular identifiers for immune sequencing clone quantification. MiXCR, applied by TCRdb to the PCR reads, yields one record per CDR3 protein. The sample lists 400,000 to 600,000 distinct CDR3 sequences, about 20% occurring once. The specimen sequenced was naive CD8+ T cells from blood, with Jurkat cell RNA spiked in. Documented subset: FACS-sorted CD8+CD4-CCR7+CD45RA+ naive T cells. The source is a human donor in good health. Some libraries in this study had Jurkat cell RNA spiked in.

The rearrangement links TRBV4-1 to TRBJ2-7; D is perhaps TRBD1 (5 bases). The CDR3 sequence is 13 residues long. From germline, CDR1 is MGHRA and CDR2 YSYEKL. Trimming pared 0 bases from V and 2 bases from J, leaving 5 bases between. CDR3 protein: CASSQEQAYEQYF. CDR3 DNA: TGCGCCAGCAGCCAAGAACAGGCCTACGAGCAGTACTTC.

The sample holds a few counts of this clonotype. The chain couples TRBV5-3 to TRBJ2-7; tentative D call: TRBD1 (5 bases). TRBV5-3 is flagged as an ORF with uncertain function. The CDR3 loop spans 14 amino acids. V lost 8 bases, J lost 3 bases, and 18 bases lay in between. The CDR3 protein is CASSHTLDSYEQYF. Here the CDR3 DNA reads TGTGCCAGCAGCCACACGCTCGACAGCTACGAGCAGTACTTC.

Points on this clonotype: With a much larger clone just one base away, this may be a read error. This rearrangement joins TRBV27 to TRBJ2-7; D tentatively fits TRBD1 or TRBD2 (5 bases each). The V gene's germline CDR1 is MNHEY and CDR2 SMNVEV (reference sequence). The CDR3 contains 14 residues. The CDR3: CACSIWGKGYEQYF. The CDR3, as DNA: TGTGCCTGCAGTATTTGGGGGAAGGGGTACGAGCAGTACTTC.

A word on this clonotype: Mismatch with germline at one junction end may stem from a read error. The gene calls are TRBV20-1 and TRBJ2-4; 11 positions agree with TRBD2. The CDR3 consists of 18 residues. Germline V gene data show CDR1 as DFQATT and CDR2 as SNEGSKA (reference sequence). The CDR3 DNA sequence: TGCAGTACTAGAAGGGGACTAGCGGCCCCTCTAGCCAAAAACATTCAGTACTTC. The encoded protein is CSTRRGLAAPLAKNIQYF.

On this clonotype: A much larger clone lies one base from this, so it may be a read error. Given the absence of the conserved phenylalanine or tryptophan at the CDR3 end, a read error is likely. The chain combines TRBV18 with TRBJ2-5; D is undetermined. Per the germline V gene, CDR1 is KGHSH and CDR2 is LQKENI. The CDR3 is made up of 14 amino acids. Trimming shortened V by 3 bases and J by 3 bases, and 11 bases separated the two germline ends. CDR3 protein: CASSPRSFEETQYY. In nucleotides, the CDR3 is TGTGCCAGCTCACCGCGGAGCTTTGAAGAGACCCAGTACTAC.

The table lists this clonotype with a few counts. J is TRBJ1-2 and V is TRBV7-9; D is perhaps TRBD1 (5 bases). The V end was cut by 6 bases, the J end by 8 bases, with 19 bases between. CDR1 is SEHNR, CDR2 FQNEAQ, per germline (reference sequence). This CDR3 spans 14 amino acids. The DNA of the CDR3 is TGTGCCAGCAGTACGGGGGGACTGGGCCCCGGCTACACCTTC. It translates to CASSTGGLGPGYTF.

This clonotype was detected only a few times. The rearrangement uses TRBV6-2 or TRBV6-3 and TRBJ1-5, with 11 bases matching TRBD1. J gave up 1 base and V 2 bases, and 10 bases lay outside the gene matches. The CDR3 consists of 19 residues. Germline V gene lookup returns CDR1 MNHEY and CDR2 SVGEGT. The DNA of the CDR3 is TGTGCCAGCAGTTACACCCGGGACAGGGGGTCAACAAGCAATCAGCCCCAGCATTTT. Translated, it gives CASSYTRDRGSTSNQPQHF.

This clonotype was seen a few times. V gene TRBV6-2 or TRBV6-3 combines with J gene TRBJ1-2; TRBD1 agrees at 10 bases. After removal of 4 bases from V and 0 bases from J, the junction contained 5 bases not matched to a gene. The germline V gene encodes CDR1 MNHEY and CDR2 SVGEGT. The CDR3 runs 16 residues. CDR3 sequence: CASSSTGGSPNYGYTF. The CDR3 region has the DNA TGTGCCAGCAGTTCGACAGGGGGCTCCCCTAACTATGGCTACACCTTC.